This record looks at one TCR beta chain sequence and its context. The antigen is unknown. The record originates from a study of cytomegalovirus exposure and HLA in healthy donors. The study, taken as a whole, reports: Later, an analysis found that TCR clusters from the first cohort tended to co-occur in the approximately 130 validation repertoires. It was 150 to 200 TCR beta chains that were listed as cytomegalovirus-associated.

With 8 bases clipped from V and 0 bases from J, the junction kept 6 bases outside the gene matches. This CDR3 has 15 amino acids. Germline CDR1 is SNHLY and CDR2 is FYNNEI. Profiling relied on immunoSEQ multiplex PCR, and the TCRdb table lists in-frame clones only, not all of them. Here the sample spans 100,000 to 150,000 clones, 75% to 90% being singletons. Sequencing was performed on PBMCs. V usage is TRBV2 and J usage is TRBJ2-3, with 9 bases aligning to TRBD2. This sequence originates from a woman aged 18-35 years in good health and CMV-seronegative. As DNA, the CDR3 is TGTGCCAGCTCCTGGCGGGGGGGAAGCACAGATACGCAGTATTTT. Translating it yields CASSWRGGSTDTQYF.